This T cell receptor (beta chain) derives from a study of cytomegalovirus exposure and HLA in healthy donors. The CDR3 is 13 residues long. V lost 4 bases and J lost 4; bases outside the gene matches: 3. Germline CDR1 and CDR2: SGDLS and YYNGEE. A remark on this clone: Its antigen remains unidentified.

Overall study findings and caveats: The study listed around 150 cytomegalovirus-associated TCR beta chains. TCR clusters originating in the first cohort tended to co-occur in the 100 to 150 validation repertoires, according to a later analysis.

Libraries were prepared by immunoSEQ multiplex PCR; TCRdb keeps only in-frame clonotypes and omits some of them. Among about 200,000 clones listed, about 91% were seen once. The source is a woman between 18 and 30 years old in good health and CMV-seronegative. Sequences were obtained from PBMCs. The chain couples TRBV9 to TRBJ1-2, with 8 bases fitting TRBD1. The CDR3 nucleotides read TGTGCCAGCAGCCCGGGACAGGCCTATGGCTACACCTTC. As protein: CASSPGQAYGYTF.